This TCR beta chain was profiled in a study of technical replicates of blood from a few donors. The method was immunoSEQ multiplex PCR; TCRdb's version includes in-frame clones alone and lacks a portion of them. The repertoire holds 91,000 or so clones, with 95% as singletons. The CDR3 is 13 amino acids. Trimming stripped 3 bases from V and 8 bases from J, with 11 bases between. Germline V gene sequence: CDR1 LNHDA, CDR2 SQIVND (reference sequence). The chain links TRBV19 to TRBJ2-1; maybe TRBD1 (5 bases). This receptor was obtained from a human donor in good health. The specimen sequenced was T cells isolated from PBMCs. In DNA, the CDR3 is TGTGCCAGTAGTATTAAGGGGCGCGATGAGCAGTTCTTC. Translation gives CASSIKGRDEQFF.